The TCR beta chain described here comes from a study of T-cell memory formation after mild COVID-19. Notes on the study in general: Pre-infection memory already had some responding clones, implying cross-reactive memory joined.

The CDR3 consists of 15 residues. The germline V and J ends were trimmed by 0 bases and 3 bases, with 10 bases remaining between them. The germline CDR1 and CDR2 sequences are SGDLS and YYNGEE. After 5'RACE with constant-segment primers, TCR alpha and TCR beta cDNA libraries carrying sample barcodes and UMIs were obtained. From the 5' RACE reads, TCRdb called clonotypes with MiXCR, one entry per CDR3 protein. This table has around 390,000 distinct CDR3 sequences, about 15% appearing once. This clonotype was detected a few times. The antigen is undetermined. This clonotype originated in a man younger than 35 who had mild COVID-19 (a few samples of this study predate the infection). Cell type and time point are not known. The J gene is TRBJ1-5, the V gene TRBV9; D is uncertain. The sample consisted of PBMCs or a T cell subset sorted from them (not recorded which). CDR3 loop: CASSVAPHPNQPQHF. CDR3 in DNA: TGTGCCAGCAGCGTAGCCCCTCACCCCAATCAGCCCCAGCATTTT.